These 32 T cell receptor beta chains were sequenced from one sample in a study of blood T cells in healthy people across ages. Alongside a J-beta primer mix, a sample-barcoded 5' primer served in a second PCR lasting about 7 to 12 cycles. From the 5' RACE reads, TCRdb called clonotypes with MiXCR, one entry per CDR3 protein. The sample has about 1,400,000 distinct CDR3 sequences, about 43% seen once. Sample: blood. The receptors here all came from a woman aged 18-30 years in good health.

The chain uses TRBV10-3 and TRBJ2-1; tentative D call: TRBD1 (5 bases). Germline V lookup: CDR1 ENHRY, CDR2 SYGVKD. The CDR3 contains 13 residues. V was clipped by 7 bases and J by 10 bases, with 17 bases between them. The CDR3 loop is CAIIPDPAGEQFF. For the CDR3, the DNA is TGTGCCATCATTCCTGACCCGGCAGGGGAGCAGTTCTTC.

This rearrangement joins TRBV11-2 to TRBJ2-1, with 10 bases fitting TRBD2. The CDR3 runs 17 residues. V shed 4 bases, J shed 2 bases, and the junction held 8 bases outside the gene matches. CDR1 SGHAT and CDR2 FQNNGV come from the germline V gene. The CDR3 is CASSSLTLAGAYNEQFF. The CDR3, as DNA: TGTGCCAGCAGCTCCTTGACGCTAGCGGGGGCCTACAATGAGCAGTTCTTC.

Only a few counts were recorded for this clonotype. The chain links TRBV12-5 to TRBJ2-1; D remains unclear. This CDR3 is 12 amino acids long. The germline gives CDR1 LGHNT, CDR2 FRNRAP. Trimming cost V 4 bases and J 5 bases, with 6 bases left between them. DNA of the CDR3: TGTGCTAGTGGTTCTATGAACAATGAGCAGTTCTTC. This codes for CASGSMNNEQFF.

The chain has TRBV12-3 or TRBV12-4 and TRBJ1-1; D may be TRBD1 (6 bases). Between the trimmed V and J ends, which lost 3 bases and 0 bases, there was a span of 11 bases. The CDR3 has 15 amino acids. CDR3 DNA sequence: TGTGCCAGCAGTTTTTGTCAGGGGATGAACACTGAAGCTTTCTTT. It encodes CASSFCQGMNTEAFF.

V and J are TRBV20-1 and TRBJ2-5; no clear D gene. The V end lost 0 bases, the J end lost 4 bases, and 9 bases lay between the germline ends. This CDR3 is 13 amino acids long. The germline gives CDR1 DFQATT, CDR2 SNEGSKA (reference sequence). The CDR3 loop is CSARDPPRETQYF. The CDR3 DNA sequence: TGCAGTGCTAGAGATCCACCGCGAGAGACCCAGTACTTC.

This clonotype was counted between two and nine times. The CDR3 DNA reads TGTGCCAGCTCCCCCAGGACAGGGAACTCCTACGAGCAGTACTTC. Its translation: CASSPRTGNSYEQYF. This chain joins TRBV18 and TRBJ2-7; 8 positions match TRBD1. Germline V CDR1 and CDR2: KGHSH, LQKENI. The CDR3 runs to 15 residues. J was trimmed by 0 bases and V by 6 bases; bases with no gene match: 7.

The CDR3 DNA is TGTGCCAGCAGTCCACTTGCGGGAGTAGGCGCACAAGAGACCCAGTACTTC. Its translation: CASSPLAGVGAQETQYF. The rearrangement links TRBV3-1 to TRBJ2-5; 7 bases align to TRBD2. The CDR3 is made up of 17 amino acids. The J segment lost 2 bases and the V segment lost 6 bases, leaving 15 bases of the junction unmatched. Germline lookup yields CDR1 LGHDT and CDR2 YNNKEL (reference sequence).

The chain joins TRBV5-1 to TRBJ2-3; 8 bases agree with TRBD2. V was pared by 7 bases and J by 1 base, with 14 bases of the junction left unmatched. CDR1 and CDR2 from the germline V gene are SGHRS and YFSETQ. There are 17 residues in the CDR3. As DNA, the CDR3 is TGCGCCAGCCAGGGCGTAGCGGGACACGGCGGCACAGATACGCAGTATTTT. Protein: CASQGVAGHGGTDTQYF.

The chain couples TRBV29-1 to TRBJ2-1, with a possible D match to TRBD1 (6 bases). This CDR3 has 14 amino acids. Germline loops: CDR1 SQVTM, CDR2 ANQGSEA. The V and J ends lost 5 bases and 7 bases respectively, with 18 bases between them. The CDR3 spells CSVWGSLQGNEQFF. CDR3 DNA: TGCAGCGTTTGGGGCTCCCTTCAGGGGAATGAGCAGTTCTTC.

The chain couples TRBV11-2 to TRBJ1-2; D is unclear. Germline V lookup: CDR1 SGHAT, CDR2 FQNNGV. V lost 1 base, J lost 13 bases, and 10 bases lay in between. The CDR3 has 11 residues. CDR3 in DNA: TGTGCCAGCAGCTTAGCATGCGGATGCACCTTC. It is translated as CASSLACGCTF.

This clonotype was picked up one time. The V gene is TRBV5-1, the J gene TRBJ2-5, with no clear D. The assigned J gene may be wrong: the sequence end matches TRBJ2-7 better. This CDR3 comprises 14 residues. CDR1 is SGHRS, CDR2 YFSETQ, per germline. The CDR3 is CASSATQLSYEQYF. In DNA, the CDR3 is TGCGCCAGCAGCGCTACTCAACTGTCCTACGAGCAGTACTTC.

This clonotype was counted between two and nine times. This chain connects TRBV28 to TRBJ2-7; 10 bases fit TRBD1. Germline CDR1 MDHEN, CDR2 SYDVKM. The CDR3 runs to 12 residues. DNA for the CDR3: TGTGCGGGACAGGGGAGCACCTACGAGCAGTACTTC. Its protein is CAGQGSTYEQYF.

This chain uses TRBV29-1 with TRBJ1-4, with 7 nucleotides matching TRBD1. Germline CDR1 SQVTM, CDR2 ANQGSEA. This CDR3 region has 12 residues. Trimming cost V 5 bases and J 12 bases; bases outside gene matches: 9. This CDR3 reads CSVPPDREELFF. The CDR3 DNA follows: TGCAGCGTTCCGCCCGACAGGGAGGAACTGTTTTTT.

The chain is built from TRBV2 and TRBJ1-6, with D maybe TRBD1 (5 bases). Germline V gives CDR1 SNHLY, CDR2 FYNNEI. The CDR3 covers 13 residues. V was trimmed by 8 bases and J by 4 bases, leaving 9 bases between them. The CDR3 loop is CASETDYNSPLHF. As DNA, the CDR3 is TGTGCCAGCGAGACAGATTATAATTCACCCCTCCACTTT.

CDR3 in DNA: TGTGCCAGCAGCCGTAGAAAGGGACTAGGAAACAATGAGCAGTTCTTC. Amino acids: CASSRRKGLGNNEQFF. This chain links TRBV3-1 with TRBJ2-1, with 8 bases lining up with TRBD2. The CDR3 is made up of 16 amino acids. The germline CDR1 and CDR2 sequences are LGHDT and YNNKEL (reference sequence). Trimming removed 4 bases from V and 5 bases from J; junction bases left unmatched: 10.

The chain uses TRBV6-2 or TRBV6-3 and TRBJ2-3, with 11 positions matching TRBD2. Germline CDR1 is MNHEY and CDR2 is SVGEGT. The CDR3 totals 17 residues. Trimming took 5 bases from V and 5 from J; bases not matched to a gene: 12. The CDR3 loop reads CASSPRPSGRNIDTQYF. The DNA for the CDR3 is TGTGCCAGCAGTCCAAGGCCTAGCGGGAGGAATATAGATACGCAGTATTTT.

This clonotype was observed a handful of times. This chain links TRBV10-3 with TRBJ2-1; 12 nucleotides align to TRBD2. The CDR3 sequence is 16 residues long. Germline V lookup: CDR1 ENHRY, CDR2 SYGVKD. J was trimmed by 4 bases and V by 5 bases; bases with no gene match: 6. CDR3 bases: TGTGCCATCAGTATCCCTAGCGGGGGGGCGTACAATGAGCAGTTCTTC. Residues: CAISIPSGGAYNEQFF.

This clonotype has just a few counts. The V gene is TRBV6-5, the J gene TRBJ2-5; 7 positions agree with TRBD2. V shed 1 base, J shed 5 bases, and the junction held 4 bases outside the gene matches. The CDR3 covers 14 residues. Germline lookup yields CDR1 MNHEY and CDR2 SVGAGI. The CDR3 protein is CASSYFKAGETQYF. CDR3 nucleotide sequence: TGTGCCAGCAGTTACTTTAAAGCGGGGGAGACCCAGTACTTC.

J is TRBJ2-3 and V is TRBV20-1, with 10 bases matching TRBD2. The CDR3 sequence is 15 residues long. Germline V gene sequence: CDR1 DFQATT, CDR2 SNEGSKA (reference sequence). V lost 7 bases, J lost 4 bases, and 11 bases stayed unmatched. The CDR3 sequence: CSVHSGGAISDTQYF. The CDR3, as DNA: TGCAGTGTCCACAGCGGGGGGGCAATATCAGATACGCAGTATTTT.

V usage is TRBV7-9 and J usage is TRBJ1-5; D not resolved. Germline CDR1 and CDR2: SEHNR and FQNEAQ (reference sequence). Trimming removed 2 bases from V and 4 bases from J, with 15 bases in between. The length of the CDR3 is 16 residues. CDR3 residues: CASSLYRSGGNQPQHF. The DNA for the CDR3 is TGTGCCAGCAGCTTATATCGGTCAGGAGGGAATCAGCCCCAGCATTTT.

In its sample, this clonotype was seen many times. The chain employs TRBV7-9 and TRBJ1-6; D ambiguous. This CDR3 comprises 11 residues. Per germline, CDR1 SEHNR and CDR2 FQNEAQ (reference sequence). V was pared by 5 bases and J by 6 bases, with 2 bases between. The CDR3 DNA sequence: TGTGCCAGCAGCCTTAATTCACCCCTCCACTTT. This encodes CASSLNSPLHF.

V gene TRBV6-1 combines with J gene TRBJ1-2; D might be TRBD1 (6 bases). Germline values: CDR1 MNHNS, CDR2 SASEGT. This CDR3 has 16 amino acids. V lost 6 bases and J 6 bases, leaving 23 bases between the germline ends. The CDR3 bases are TGTGCCAGCAGCCAATTCTTTGGGGGGCATCGGGATGGCTACACCTTC. Translating it yields CASSQFFGGHRDGYTF.

The table lists this clonotype with a count of one. The chain joins TRBV15 to TRBJ1-6, with TRBD1 matching over 7 bases. The ends lost 3 bases at V and 7 bases at J; junction bases unmatched: 6. Germline V gene sequence: CDR1 LNHNV, CDR2 YYDKDF (reference sequence). The CDR3 has 15 residues. The CDR3 spells CATSSEDRENSPLHF. DNA of the CDR3: TGTGCCACCAGCAGTGAAGACAGGGAAAATTCACCCCTCCACTTT.

V usage is TRBV20-1 and J usage is TRBJ2-7; D is undetermined. The germline gives CDR1 DFQATT, CDR2 SNEGSKA (reference sequence). The CDR3 length is 15 residues. The V end lost 1 base, the J end lost 7 bases, and 20 bases lay between the germline ends. This chain's CDR3 is CSARGFTPEYNEQYF. The CDR3 DNA sequence: TGCAGTGCTAGAGGGTTCACGCCGGAATACAATGAGCAGTACTTC.

This clonotype was seen a handful of times. The V gene is TRBV6-5, the J gene TRBJ2-3; 7 bases agree with TRBD2. Germline V gene lookup returns CDR1 MNHEY and CDR2 SVGAGI. V was clipped by 4 bases and J by 6 bases; unmatched bases: 10. There are 15 residues in the CDR3. CDR3 protein: CASSFEGGLGDTQYF. The CDR3, as DNA: TGTGCCAGCAGTTTTGAGGGAGGGTTGGGGGATACGCAGTATTTT.

This chain connects TRBV9 to TRBJ2-7; 10 nucleotides match TRBD2. This CDR3 contains 14 residues. Germline values: CDR1 SGDLS, CDR2 YYNGEE. V was clipped by 2 bases and J by 6 bases; unmatched bases: 5. CDR3 DNA sequence: TGTGCCAGCAGCGTTACTAGCGGGATGGGCGAGCAGTACTTC. It translates to CASSVTSGMGEQYF.

This clonotype turned up a few times. The chain is built from TRBV12-3 or TRBV12-4 and TRBJ2-1, with no clear D. Trimming took 9 bases from V and 0 from J, leaving 9 bases between them. CDR3 length equals 13 residues. The CDR3 loop reads CARDPSSYNEQFF. In nucleotides, the CDR3 is TGTGCCAGGGACCCCAGCTCCTACAATGAGCAGTTCTTC.

This clonotype turned up a few times. The genes are TRBV12-3 or TRBV12-4 and TRBJ2-5; the match to TRBD2 covers 11 bases. V trimming: 2 bases; J trimming: 8 bases; junction bases outside the gene matches: 7. There are 15 residues in the CDR3. The CDR3 is CASSLTSGGPGTQYF. The DNA of the CDR3 is TGTGCCAGCAGTTTAACTAGCGGGGGTCCGGGAACCCAGTACTTC.

In its sample, this clonotype was seen a few times. The J gene is TRBJ2-7, the V gene TRBV21-1; the table's D call of TRBD1 was not tested on the DNA. TRBV21-1 is a recognized pseudogene. The CDR3 runs 15 residues. CDR3 in DNA: TGTGCCAGCAGCAAACAATCATGTCCCACCTACGAGCAGTACTTC. Residues: CASSKQSCPTYEQYF.

This clonotype was counted between two and nine times. This chain links TRBV5-1 with TRBJ2-7; possible D gene TRBD1, 6 bases. CDR3 length equals 14 residues. The ends were cut back, 3 bases at V and 2 bases at J, with 12 bases in the middle. Germline CDR1 SGHRS, CDR2 YFSETQ. In DNA form, the CDR3 reads TGCGCCAGCAGCTCGATTGGGGGCCCCTACGAGCAGTACTTC. It yields the protein CASSSIGGPYEQYF.

The gene calls are TRBV5-1 and TRBJ1-2; D remains unclear. Germline V gives CDR1 SGHRS, CDR2 YFSETQ. The CDR3 sequence is 14 residues long. With 4 bases removed from V and 4 bases from J, the gap between germline ends came to 14 bases. As DNA, the CDR3 is TGCGCCAGCAGCGTCGGTGTCGGGTCCTATGGCTACACCTTC. Its translation: CASSVGVGSYGYTF. The whole variable domain, filled in from reference TRBV5-1 and TRBJ1-2, reads KAGVTQTPRYLIKTRGQQVTLSCSPISGHRSVSWYQQTPGQGLQFLFEYFSETQRNKGNFPGRFSGRQFSNSRSEMNVSTLELGDSALYLCASSVGVGSYGYTFGSGTRLTVV.

This clonotype appeared a few times. The chain links TRBV12-3 or TRBV12-4 to TRBJ1-5; D ambiguous. V lost 3 bases to trimming and J lost 6 bases, with 6 bases between them. This CDR3 has 12 residues. The CDR3 here is CASSFDPQPQHF. CDR3 nucleotides: TGTGCCAGCAGTTTCGATCCTCAGCCCCAGCATTTT.